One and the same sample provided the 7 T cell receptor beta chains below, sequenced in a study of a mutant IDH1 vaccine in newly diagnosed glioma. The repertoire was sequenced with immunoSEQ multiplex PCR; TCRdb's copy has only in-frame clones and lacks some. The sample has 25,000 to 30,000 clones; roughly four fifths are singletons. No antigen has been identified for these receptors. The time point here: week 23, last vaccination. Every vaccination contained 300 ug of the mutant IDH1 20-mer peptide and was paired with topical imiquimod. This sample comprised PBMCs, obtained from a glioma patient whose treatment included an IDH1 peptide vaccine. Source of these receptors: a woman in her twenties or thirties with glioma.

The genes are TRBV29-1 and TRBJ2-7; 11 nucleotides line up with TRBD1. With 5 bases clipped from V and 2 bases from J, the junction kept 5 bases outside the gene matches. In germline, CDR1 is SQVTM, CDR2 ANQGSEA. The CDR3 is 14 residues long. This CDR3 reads CSVSGQGATYEQYF. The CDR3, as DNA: TGCAGCGTTTCTGGACAGGGGGCTACCTACGAGCAGTACTTC.

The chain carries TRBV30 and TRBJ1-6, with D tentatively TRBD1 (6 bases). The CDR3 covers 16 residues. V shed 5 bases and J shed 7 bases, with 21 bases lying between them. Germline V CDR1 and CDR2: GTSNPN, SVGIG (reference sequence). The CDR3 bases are TGTGCCTGGGGTCTTGTCCGGGGGCAGGGAAATTCACCCCTCCACTTT. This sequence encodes CAWGLVRGQGNSPLHF.

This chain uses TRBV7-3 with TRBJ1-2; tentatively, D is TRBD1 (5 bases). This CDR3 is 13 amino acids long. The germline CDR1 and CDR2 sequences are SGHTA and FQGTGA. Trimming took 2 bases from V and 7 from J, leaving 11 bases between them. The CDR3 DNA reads TGTGCCAGCAGCTTATCAGGGTCTGGTGGCTACACCTTC. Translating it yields CASSLSGSGGYTF.

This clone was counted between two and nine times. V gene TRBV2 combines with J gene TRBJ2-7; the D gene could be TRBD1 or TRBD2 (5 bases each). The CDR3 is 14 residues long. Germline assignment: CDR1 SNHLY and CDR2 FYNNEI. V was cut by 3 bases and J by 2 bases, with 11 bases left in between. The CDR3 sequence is CASSDRGRPYEQYF. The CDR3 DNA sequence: TGTGCCAGCAGTGACCGGGGCAGGCCCTACGAGCAGTACTTC.

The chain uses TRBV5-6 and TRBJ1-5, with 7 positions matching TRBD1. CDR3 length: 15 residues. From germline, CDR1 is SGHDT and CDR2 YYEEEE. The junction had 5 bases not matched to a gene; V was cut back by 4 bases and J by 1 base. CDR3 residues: CASSGGGRSNQPQHF. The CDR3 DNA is TGTGCCAGCAGCGGAGGGGGCAGGAGCAATCAGCCCCAGCATTTT.

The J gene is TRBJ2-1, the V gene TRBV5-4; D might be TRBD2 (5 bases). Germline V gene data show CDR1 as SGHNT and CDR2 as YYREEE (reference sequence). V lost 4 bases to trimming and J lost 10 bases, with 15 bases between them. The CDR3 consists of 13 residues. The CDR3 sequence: CASSPDWEEEQFF. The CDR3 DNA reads TGTGCCAGCAGCCCGGACTGGGAAGAGGAGCAGTTCTTC.

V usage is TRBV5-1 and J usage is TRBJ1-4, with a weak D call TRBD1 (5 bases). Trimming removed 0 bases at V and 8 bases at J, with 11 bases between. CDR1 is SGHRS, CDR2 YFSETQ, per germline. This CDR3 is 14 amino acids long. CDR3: CASSLGGKGEKLFF. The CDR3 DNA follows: TGCGCCAGCAGCTTGGGAGGGAAGGGGGAAAAACTGTTTTTT. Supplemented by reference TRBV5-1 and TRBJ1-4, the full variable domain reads KAGVTQTPRYLIKTRGQQVTLSCSPISGHRSVSWYQQTPGQGLQFLFEYFSETQRNKGNFPGRFSGRQFSNSRSEMNVSTLELGDSALYLCASSLGGKGEKLFFGSGTQLSVL.